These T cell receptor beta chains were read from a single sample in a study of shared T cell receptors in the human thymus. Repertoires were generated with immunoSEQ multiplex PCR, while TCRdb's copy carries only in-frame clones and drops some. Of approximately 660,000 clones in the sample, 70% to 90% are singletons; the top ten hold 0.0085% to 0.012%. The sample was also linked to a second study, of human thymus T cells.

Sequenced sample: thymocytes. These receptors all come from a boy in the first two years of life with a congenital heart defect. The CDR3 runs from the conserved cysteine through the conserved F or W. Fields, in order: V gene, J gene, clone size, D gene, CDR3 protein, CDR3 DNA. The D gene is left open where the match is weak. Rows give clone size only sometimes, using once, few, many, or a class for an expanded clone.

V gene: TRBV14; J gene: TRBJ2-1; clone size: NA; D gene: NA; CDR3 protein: CASSTTGSNEQFF; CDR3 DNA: TGTGCCAGCAGCACGACAGGCTCCAATGAGCAGTTCTTC
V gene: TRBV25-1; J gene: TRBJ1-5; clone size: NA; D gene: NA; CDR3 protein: CASSGGREGNQPQHF; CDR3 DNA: TGTGCCAGCAGTGGCGGCAGGGAGGGCAATCAGCCCCAGCATTTT
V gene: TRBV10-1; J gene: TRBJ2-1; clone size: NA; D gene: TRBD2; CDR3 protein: CASSESRLAGDEQFF; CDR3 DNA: TGCGCCAGCAGTGAGTCGAGACTAGCGGGAGATGAGCAGTTCTTC
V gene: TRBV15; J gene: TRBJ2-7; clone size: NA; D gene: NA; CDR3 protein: CATSRPGQSYEQYF; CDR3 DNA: TGTGCCACCAGCAGGCCGGGACAATCCTACGAGCAGTACTTC
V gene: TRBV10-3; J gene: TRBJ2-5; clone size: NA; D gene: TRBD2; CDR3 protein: CAISESRLAGVGKETQYF; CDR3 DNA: TGTGCCATCAGTGAGTCACGGCTAGCGGGAGTAGGGAAAGAGACCCAGTACTTC
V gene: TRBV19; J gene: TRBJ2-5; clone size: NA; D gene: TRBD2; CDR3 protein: CASSIPGTTKETQYF; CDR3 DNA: TGTGCCAGTAGTATCCCAGGGACTACCAAAGAGACCCAGTACTTC
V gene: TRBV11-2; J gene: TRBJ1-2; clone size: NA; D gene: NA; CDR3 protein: CASSLERAGILYGYTF; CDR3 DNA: TGTGCCAGCAGCTTAGAACGCGCTGGTATTCTCTATGGCTACACCTTC
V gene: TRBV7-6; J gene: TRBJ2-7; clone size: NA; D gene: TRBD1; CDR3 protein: CASSEQGTQYEQYF; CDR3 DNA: TGTGCCAGCAGCGAACAGGGGACCCAGTACGAGCAGTACTTC
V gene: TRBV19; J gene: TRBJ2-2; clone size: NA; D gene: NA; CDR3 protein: CASSIARGGELFF; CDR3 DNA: TGTGCCAGTAGTATAGCCCGGGGGGGGGAGCTGTTTTTT
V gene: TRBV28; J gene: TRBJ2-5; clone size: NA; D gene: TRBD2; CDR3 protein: CASSFQLAGGYQETQYF; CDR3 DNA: TGTGCCAGCAGTTTTCAGCTAGCGGGAGGTTACCAAGAGACCCAGTACTTC
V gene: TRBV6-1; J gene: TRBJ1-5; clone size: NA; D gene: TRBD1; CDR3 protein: CASSERQGDQPQHF; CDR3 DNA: TGTGCCAGCAGTGAACGCCAGGGGGATCAGCCCCAGCATTTT
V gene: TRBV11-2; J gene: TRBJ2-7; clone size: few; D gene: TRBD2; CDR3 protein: CAASPGLAGGTYEQYF; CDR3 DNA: TGTGCCGCTTCACCGGGACTAGCGGGGGGGACCTACGAGCAGTACTTC
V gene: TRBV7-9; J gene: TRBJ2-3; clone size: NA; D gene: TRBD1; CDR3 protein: CASSPNRQGGTDTQYF; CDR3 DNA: TGTGCCAGCAGCCCGAATAGACAGGGAGGCACAGATACGCAGTATTTT
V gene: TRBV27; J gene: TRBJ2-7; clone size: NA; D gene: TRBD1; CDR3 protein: CASSPEQGSGEQYF; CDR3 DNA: TGTGCCAGCAGTCCTGAACAGGGGTCGGGAGAGCAGTACTTC
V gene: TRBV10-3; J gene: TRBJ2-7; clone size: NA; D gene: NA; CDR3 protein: CAISEGGEAVHEQYF; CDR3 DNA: TGTGCCATCAGTGAAGGGGGGGAGGCGGTCCACGAGCAGTACTTC
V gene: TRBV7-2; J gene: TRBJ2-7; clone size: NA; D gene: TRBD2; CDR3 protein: CASSFRLTSGTGGCYEQYF; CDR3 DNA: TGTGCCAGCAGCTTCCGTTTGACTAGCGGGACCGGGGGGTGCTACGAGCAGTACTTC
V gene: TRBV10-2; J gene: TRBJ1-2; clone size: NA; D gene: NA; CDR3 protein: CASSEPKPGQSLYGYTF; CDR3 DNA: TGCGCCAGCAGTGAGCCTAAGCCCGGACAGTCCCTCTATGGCTACACCTTC
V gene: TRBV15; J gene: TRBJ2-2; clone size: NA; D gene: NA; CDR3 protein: CATSRDASENTGELFF; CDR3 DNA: TGTGCCACCAGCAGAGACGCTAGCGAGAACACCGGGGAGCTGTTTTTT